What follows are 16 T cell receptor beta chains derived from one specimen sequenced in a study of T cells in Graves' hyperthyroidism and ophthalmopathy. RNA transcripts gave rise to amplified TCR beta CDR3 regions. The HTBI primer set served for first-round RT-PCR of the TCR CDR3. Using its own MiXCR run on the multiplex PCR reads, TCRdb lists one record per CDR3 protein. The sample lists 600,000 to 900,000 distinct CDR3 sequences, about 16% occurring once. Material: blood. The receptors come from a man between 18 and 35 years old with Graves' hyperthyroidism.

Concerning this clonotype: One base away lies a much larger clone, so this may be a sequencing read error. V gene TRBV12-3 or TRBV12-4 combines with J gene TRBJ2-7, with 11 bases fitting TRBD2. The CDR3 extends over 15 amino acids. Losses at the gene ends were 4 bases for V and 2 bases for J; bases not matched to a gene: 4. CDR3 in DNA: TGTGCCAGCAGTTCGGGACTAGCGGAGGCCTACGAGCAGTACTTC. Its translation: CASSSGLAEAYEQYF.

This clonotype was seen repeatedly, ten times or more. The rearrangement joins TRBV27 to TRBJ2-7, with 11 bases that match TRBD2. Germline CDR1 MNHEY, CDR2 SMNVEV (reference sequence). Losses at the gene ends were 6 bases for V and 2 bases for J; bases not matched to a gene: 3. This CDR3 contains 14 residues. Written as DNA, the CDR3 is TGTGCCAGCAGGGCGGGACTAGCGGCCTACGAGCAGTACTTC. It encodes CASRAGLAAYEQYF.

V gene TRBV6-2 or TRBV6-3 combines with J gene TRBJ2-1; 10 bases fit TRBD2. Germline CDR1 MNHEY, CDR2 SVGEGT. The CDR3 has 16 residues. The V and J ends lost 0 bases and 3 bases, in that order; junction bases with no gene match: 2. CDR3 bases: TGTGCCAGCAGTTACTCAACTAGCGGGATCTACAATGAGCAGTTCTTC. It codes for CASSYSTSGIYNEQFF.

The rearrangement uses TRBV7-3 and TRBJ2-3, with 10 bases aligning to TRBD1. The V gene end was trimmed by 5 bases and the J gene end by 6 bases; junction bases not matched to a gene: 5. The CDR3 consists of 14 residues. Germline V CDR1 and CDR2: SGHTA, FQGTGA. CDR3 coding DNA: TGTGCCAGCAGCCCGGACAGGGGGTATGATACGCAGTATTTT. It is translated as CASSPDRGYDTQYF.

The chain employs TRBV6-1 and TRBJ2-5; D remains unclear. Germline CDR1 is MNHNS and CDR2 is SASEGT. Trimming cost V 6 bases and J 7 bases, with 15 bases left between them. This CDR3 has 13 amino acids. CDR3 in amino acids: CASRLERRGTQYF. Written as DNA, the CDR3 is TGTGCCAGCAGGCTGGAAAGGCGTGGGACCCAGTACTTC.

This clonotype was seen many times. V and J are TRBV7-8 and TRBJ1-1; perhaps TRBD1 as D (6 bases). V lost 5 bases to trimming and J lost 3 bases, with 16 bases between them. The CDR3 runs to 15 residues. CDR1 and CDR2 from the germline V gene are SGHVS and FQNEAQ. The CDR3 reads CASSRRTDSDTEAFF. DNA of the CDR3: TGTGCCAGCAGCCGGCGGACAGACTCGGACACTGAAGCTTTCTTT. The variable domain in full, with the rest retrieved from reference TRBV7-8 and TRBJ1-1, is GAGVSQSPRYKVAKRGQDVALRCDPISGHVSLFWYQQALGQGPEFLTYFQNEAQLDKSGLPSDRFFAERPEGSVSTLKIQRTQQEDSAVYLCASSRRTDSDTEAFFGQGTRLTVV.

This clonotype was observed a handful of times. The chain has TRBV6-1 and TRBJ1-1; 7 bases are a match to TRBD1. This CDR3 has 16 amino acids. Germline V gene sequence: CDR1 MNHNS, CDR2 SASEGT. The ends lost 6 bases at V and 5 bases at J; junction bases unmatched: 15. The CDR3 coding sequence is TGTGCCAGCAGCTTAACGAGCGGAGGGGGCTCTACTGAAGCTTTCTTT. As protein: CASSLTSGGGSTEAFF.

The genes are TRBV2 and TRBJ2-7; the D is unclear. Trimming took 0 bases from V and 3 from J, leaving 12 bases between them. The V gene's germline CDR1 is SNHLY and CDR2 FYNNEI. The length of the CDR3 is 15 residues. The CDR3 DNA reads TGTGCCAGCAGTGAAGCGTGCGGTAGAAGCTACGAGCAGTACTTC. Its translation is CASSEACGRSYEQYF.

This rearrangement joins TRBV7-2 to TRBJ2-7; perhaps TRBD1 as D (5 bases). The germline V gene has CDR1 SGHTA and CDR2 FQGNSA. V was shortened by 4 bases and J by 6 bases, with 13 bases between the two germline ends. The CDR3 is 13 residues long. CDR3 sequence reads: CASSYPGPCEQYF. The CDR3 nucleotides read TGTGCCAGCAGCTACCCAGGGCCCTGCGAGCAGTACTTC.

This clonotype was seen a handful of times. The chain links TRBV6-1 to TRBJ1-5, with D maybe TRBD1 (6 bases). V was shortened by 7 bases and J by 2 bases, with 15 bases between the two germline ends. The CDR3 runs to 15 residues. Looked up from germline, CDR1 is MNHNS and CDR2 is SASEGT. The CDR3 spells CASNRLGGGNQPQHF. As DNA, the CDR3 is TGTGCCAGCAATCGCCTCGGGGGCGGCAATCAGCCCCAGCATTTT.

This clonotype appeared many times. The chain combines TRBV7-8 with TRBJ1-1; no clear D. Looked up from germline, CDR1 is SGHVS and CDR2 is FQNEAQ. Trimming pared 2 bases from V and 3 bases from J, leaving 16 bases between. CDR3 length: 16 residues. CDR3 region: CASSLRALAQDTEAFF. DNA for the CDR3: TGTGCCAGCAGCTTAAGGGCCCTCGCTCAGGACACTGAAGCTTTCTTT. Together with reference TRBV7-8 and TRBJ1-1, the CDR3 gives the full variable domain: GAGVSQSPRYKVAKRGQDVALRCDPISGHVSLFWYQQALGQGPEFLTYFQNEAQLDKSGLPSDRFFAERPEGSVSTLKIQRTQQEDSAVYLCASSLRALAQDTEAFFGQGTRLTVV.

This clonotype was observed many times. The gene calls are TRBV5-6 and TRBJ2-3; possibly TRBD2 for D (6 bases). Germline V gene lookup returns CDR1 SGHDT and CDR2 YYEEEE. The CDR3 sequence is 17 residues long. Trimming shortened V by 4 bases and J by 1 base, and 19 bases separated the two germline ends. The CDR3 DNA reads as TGTGCCAGCAGCCCGGGCTTACGGGAGCGGGGCACAGATACGCAGTATTTT. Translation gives CASSPGLRERGTDTQYF.

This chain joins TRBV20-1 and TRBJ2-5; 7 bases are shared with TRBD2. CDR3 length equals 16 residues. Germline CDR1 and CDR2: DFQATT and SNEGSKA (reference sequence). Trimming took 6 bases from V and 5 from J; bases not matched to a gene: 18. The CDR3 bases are TGCAGTGCAGACGGGGGGAGGGCAGGCCGCCGGGAGACCCAGTACTTC. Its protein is CSADGGRAGRRETQYF.

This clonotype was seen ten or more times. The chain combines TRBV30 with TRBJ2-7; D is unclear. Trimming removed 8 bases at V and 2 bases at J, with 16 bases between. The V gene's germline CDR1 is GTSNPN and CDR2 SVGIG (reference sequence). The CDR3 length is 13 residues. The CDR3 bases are TGTGCCCTGAACCTAAGGCCAGCCTACGAGCAGTACTTC. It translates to CALNLRPAYEQYF.

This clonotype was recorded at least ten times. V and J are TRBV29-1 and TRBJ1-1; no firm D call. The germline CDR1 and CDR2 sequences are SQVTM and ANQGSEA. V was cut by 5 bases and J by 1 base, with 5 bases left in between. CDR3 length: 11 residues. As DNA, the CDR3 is TGCAGCGTTATCGAGAACACTGAAGCTTTCTTT. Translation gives CSVIENTEAFF.

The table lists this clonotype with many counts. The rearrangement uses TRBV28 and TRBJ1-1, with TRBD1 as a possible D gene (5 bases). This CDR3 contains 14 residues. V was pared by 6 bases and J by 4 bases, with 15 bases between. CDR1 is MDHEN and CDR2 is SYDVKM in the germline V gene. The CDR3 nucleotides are TGTGCCAGCAGCCAACTAGGGGTCGGCACTGAAGCTTTCTTT. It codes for CASSQLGVGTEAFF.